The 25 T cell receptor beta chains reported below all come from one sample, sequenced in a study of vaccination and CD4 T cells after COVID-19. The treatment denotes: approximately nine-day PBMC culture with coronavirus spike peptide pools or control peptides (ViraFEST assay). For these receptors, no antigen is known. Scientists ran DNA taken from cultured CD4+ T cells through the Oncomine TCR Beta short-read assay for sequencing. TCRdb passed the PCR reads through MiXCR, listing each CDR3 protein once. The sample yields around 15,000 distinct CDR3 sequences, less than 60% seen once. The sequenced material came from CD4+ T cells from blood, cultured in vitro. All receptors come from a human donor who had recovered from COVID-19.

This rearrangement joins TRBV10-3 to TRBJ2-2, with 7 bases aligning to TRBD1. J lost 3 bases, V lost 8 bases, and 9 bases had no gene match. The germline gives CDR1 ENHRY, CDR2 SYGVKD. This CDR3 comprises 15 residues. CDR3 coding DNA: TGTGCCATCCCCCGCCACAGGGGTGACACCGGGGAGCTGTTTTTT. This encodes CAIPRHRGDTGELFF.

The CDR3 loop reads CASIDRGNQKLFF. Written as DNA, the CDR3 is TGTGCCAGCATAGACAGGGGGAACCAAAAACTGTTTTTT. This chain uses TRBV28 with TRBJ1-4, with 9 bases aligning to TRBD1. Looked up from germline, CDR1 is MDHEN and CDR2 is SYDVKM. The V gene end was trimmed by 7 bases and the J gene end by 9 bases; junction bases not matched to a gene: 6. The CDR3 loop spans 13 amino acids.

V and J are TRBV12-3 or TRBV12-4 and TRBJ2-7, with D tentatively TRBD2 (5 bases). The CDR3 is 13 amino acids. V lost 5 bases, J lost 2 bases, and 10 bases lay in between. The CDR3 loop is CASSTDYPYEQYF. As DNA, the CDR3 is TGTGCCAGCAGTACTGACTATCCCTACGAGCAGTACTTC.

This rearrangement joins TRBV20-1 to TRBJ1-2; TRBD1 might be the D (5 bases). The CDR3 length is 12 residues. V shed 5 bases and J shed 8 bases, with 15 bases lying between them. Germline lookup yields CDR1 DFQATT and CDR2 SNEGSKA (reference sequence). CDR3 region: CSAEKGNRGYTF. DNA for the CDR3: TGCAGTGCTGAGAAGGGGAATCGCGGCTACACCTTC.

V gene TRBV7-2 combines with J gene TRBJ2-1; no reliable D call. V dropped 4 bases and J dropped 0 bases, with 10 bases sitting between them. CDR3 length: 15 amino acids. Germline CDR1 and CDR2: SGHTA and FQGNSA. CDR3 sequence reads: CASSWVQVSYNEQFF. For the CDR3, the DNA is TGTGCCAGCAGCTGGGTGCAGGTCTCCTACAATGAGCAGTTCTTC.

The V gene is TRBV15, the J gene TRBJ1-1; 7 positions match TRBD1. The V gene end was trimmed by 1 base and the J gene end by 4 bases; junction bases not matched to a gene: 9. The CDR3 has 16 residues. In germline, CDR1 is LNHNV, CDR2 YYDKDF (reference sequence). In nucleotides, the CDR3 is TGTGCCACCAGCAGAGGGGTAGGACAGGAGGGCACTGAAGCTTTCTTT. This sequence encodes CATSRGVGQEGTEAFF.

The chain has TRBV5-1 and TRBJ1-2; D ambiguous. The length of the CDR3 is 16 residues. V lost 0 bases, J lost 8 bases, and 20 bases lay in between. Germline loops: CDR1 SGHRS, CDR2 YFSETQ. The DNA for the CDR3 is TGCGCCAGCAGCTTGGCCAATCCCCGAGCCGCGATGGGCTACACCTTC. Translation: CASSLANPRAAMGYTF.

The DNA for the CDR3 is TGCAGTGCTATACTAGCGGGAGGAGGGGATACGCAGTATTTT. It specifies CSAILAGGGDTQYF. The chain couples TRBV20-1 to TRBJ2-3; 12 nucleotides line up with TRBD2. Germline loops: CDR1 DFQATT, CDR2 SNEGSKA (reference sequence). Germline trimming cut 4 bases from V and 6 bases from J; bases unmatched to any gene: 5. The CDR3 runs to 14 residues.

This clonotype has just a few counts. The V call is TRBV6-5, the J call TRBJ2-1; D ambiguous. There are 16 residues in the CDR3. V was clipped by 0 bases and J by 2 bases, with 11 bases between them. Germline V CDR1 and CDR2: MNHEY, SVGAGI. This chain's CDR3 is CASSYSISATYNEQFF. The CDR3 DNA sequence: TGTGCCAGCAGTTACTCGATTTCGGCCACCTACAATGAGCAGTTCTTC.

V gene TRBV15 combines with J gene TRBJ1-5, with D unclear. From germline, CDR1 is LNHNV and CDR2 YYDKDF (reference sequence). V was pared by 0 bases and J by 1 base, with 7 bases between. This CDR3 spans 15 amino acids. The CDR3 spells CATSRDPGSNQPQHF. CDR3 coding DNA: TGTGCCACCAGCAGAGACCCGGGAAGCAATCAGCCCCAGCATTTT.

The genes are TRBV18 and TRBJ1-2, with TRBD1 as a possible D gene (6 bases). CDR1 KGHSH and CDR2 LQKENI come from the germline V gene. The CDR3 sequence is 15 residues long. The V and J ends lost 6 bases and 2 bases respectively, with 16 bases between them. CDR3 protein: CASSLGTSSNYGYTF. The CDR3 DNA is TGTGCCAGCTCGCTCGGGACATCCTCGAACTATGGCTACACCTTC.

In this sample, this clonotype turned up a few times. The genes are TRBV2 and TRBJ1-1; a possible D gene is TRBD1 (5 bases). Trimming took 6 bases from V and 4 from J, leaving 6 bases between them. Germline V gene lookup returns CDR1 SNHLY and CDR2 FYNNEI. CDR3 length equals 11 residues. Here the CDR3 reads CASRRGTEAFF. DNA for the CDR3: TGTGCCAGCAGGAGGGGCACTGAAGCTTTCTTT.

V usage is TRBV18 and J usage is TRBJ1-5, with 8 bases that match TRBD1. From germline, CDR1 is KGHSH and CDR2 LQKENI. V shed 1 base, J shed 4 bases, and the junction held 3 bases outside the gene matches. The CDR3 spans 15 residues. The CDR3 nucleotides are TGTGCCAGCTCACCACAACAGGGGGAGAATCAGCCCCAGCATTTT. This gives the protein CASSPQQGENQPQHF. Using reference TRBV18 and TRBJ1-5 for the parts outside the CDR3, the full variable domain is NAGVMQNPRHLVRRRGQEARLRCSPMKGHSHVYWYRQLPEEGLKFMVYLQKENIIDESGMPKERFSAEFPKEGPSILRIQQVVRGDSAAYFCASSPQQGENQPQHFGDGTRLSIL.

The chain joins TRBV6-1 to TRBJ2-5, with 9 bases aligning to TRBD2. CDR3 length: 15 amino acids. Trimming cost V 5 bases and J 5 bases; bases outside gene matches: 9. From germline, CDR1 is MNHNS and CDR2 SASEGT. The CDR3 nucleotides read TGTGCCAGCAGTACTACAGCGGGAGGCTGGGAGACCCAGTACTTC. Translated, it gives CASSTTAGGWETQYF.

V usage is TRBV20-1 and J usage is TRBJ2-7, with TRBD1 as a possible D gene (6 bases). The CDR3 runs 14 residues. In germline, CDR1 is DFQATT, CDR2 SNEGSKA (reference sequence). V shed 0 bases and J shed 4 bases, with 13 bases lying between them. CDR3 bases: TGCAGTGCTAGAGATTTGGGACACCAATACGAGCAGTACTTC. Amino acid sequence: CSARDLGHQYEQYF.

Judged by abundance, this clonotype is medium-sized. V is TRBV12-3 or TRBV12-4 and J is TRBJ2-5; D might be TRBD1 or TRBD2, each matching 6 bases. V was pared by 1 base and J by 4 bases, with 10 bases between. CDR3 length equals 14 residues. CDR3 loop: CASSLEGGLETQYF. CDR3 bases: TGTGCCAGCAGTTTAGAGGGGGGCTTAGAGACCCAGTACTTC.

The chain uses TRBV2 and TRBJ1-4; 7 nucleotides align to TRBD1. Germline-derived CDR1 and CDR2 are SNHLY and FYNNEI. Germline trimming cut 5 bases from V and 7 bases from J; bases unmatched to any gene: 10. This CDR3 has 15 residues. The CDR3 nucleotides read TGTGCCAGCAGTTTCGAGGGGGCGCTCGGTGAAAAACTGTTTTTT. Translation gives CASSFEGALGEKLFF.

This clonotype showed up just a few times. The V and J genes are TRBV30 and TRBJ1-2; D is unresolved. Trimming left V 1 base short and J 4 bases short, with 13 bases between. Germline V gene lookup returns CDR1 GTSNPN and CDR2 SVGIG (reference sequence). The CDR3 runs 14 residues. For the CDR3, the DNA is TGTGCCTGGAGTGCAACCCTTCAGTCCTATGGCTACACCTTC. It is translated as CAWSATLQSYGYTF.

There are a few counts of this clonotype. The DNA for the CDR3 is TGCAGTGCTAGAGATTACCGGCAGGGGACAAATTCACCCCTCCACTTT. Its protein is CSARDYRQGTNSPLHF. The chain employs TRBV20-1 and TRBJ1-6; tentatively, D is TRBD1 (6 bases). CDR3 length: 16 residues. Germline V gene lookup returns CDR1 DFQATT and CDR2 SNEGSKA (reference sequence). Trimming took 0 bases from V and 7 from J, leaving 16 bases between them.

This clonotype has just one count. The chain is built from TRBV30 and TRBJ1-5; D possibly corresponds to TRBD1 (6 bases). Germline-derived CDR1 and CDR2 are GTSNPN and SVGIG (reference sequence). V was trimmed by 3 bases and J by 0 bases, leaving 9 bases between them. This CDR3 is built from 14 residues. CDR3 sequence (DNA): TGTGCCTGGAGCGGACAGAATAGCAATCAGCCCCAGCATTTT. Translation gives CAWSGQNSNQPQHF.

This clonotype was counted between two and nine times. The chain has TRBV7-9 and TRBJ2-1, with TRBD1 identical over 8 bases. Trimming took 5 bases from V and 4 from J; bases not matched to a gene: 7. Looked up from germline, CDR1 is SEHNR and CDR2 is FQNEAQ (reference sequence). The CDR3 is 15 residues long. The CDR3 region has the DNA TGTGCCAGCAGCCCCTGGGGACAGGTATACAATGAGCAGTTCTTC. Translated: CASSPWGQVYNEQFF. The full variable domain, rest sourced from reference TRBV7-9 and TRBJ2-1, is DTGVSQNPRHKITKRGQNVTFRCDPISEHNRLYWYRQTLGQGPEFLTYFQNEAQLEKSRLLSDRFSAERPKGSFSTLEIQRTEQGDSAMYLCASSPWGQVYNEQFFGPGTRLTVL.

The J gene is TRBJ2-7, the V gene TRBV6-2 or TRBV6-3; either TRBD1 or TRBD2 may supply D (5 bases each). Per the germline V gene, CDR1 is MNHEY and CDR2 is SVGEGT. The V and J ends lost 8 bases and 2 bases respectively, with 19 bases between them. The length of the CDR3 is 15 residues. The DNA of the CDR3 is TGTGCCAGCCTCATCGGACACTCAGCGGCCTACGAGCAGTACTTC. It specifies CASLIGHSAAYEQYF.

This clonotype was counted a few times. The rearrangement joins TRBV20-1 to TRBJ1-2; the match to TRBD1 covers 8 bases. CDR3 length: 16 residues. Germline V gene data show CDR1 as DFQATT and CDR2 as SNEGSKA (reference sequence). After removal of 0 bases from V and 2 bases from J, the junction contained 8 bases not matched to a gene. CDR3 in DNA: TGCAGTGCTAGAGAGGCCCCAGGGGGCCTAAACTATGGCTACACCTTC. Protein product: CSAREAPGGLNYGYTF.

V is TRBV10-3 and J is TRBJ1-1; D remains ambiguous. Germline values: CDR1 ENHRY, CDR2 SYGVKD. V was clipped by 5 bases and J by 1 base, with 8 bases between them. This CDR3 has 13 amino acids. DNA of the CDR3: TGTGCCATCAGTCCTCCTGAGAACACTGAAGCTTTCTTT. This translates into CAISPPENTEAFF.

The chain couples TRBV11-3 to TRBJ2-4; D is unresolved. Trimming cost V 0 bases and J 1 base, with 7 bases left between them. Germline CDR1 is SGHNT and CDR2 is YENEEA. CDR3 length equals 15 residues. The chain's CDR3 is CASSLDSGAKNIQYF. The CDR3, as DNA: TGTGCCAGCAGCTTAGACTCCGGGGCCAAAAACATTCAGTACTTC.